What follows are 23 T cell receptor beta chains derived from one specimen sequenced in a study of cytomegalovirus exposure and HLA in healthy donors (dated by TCRdb to about 2017). The library was made by the immunoSEQ multiplex PCR assay. As stored in TCRdb, this immuneACCESS dataset retains in-frame rearrangements with V and J assigned. A fraction of the clones does not appear; measured against another copy, unresolved V genes explain less than half of the discrepancy, and the remainder lacks a known reason. For this sample the table gives tens of thousands of clones, of which roughly 94% were detected only once. 4.4% of the sample comes from the top ten. The sequenced material came from PBMCs. The source is a man aged 18-30 years in good health and CMV-seropositive.

This sequence joins TRBV5-1 and TRBJ2-1; 9 positions agree with TRBD2. The germline gives CDR1 SGHRS, CDR2 YFSETQ. The CDR3 has 15 amino acids. After removal of 3 bases from V and 2 bases from J, the junction contained 3 bases not matched to a gene. The CDR3 DNA is TGCGCCAGCAGCTGGCCTAGCGGGACCTACAATGAGCAGTTCTTC. It is translated as CASSWPSGTYNEQFF.

V usage is TRBV5-1 and J usage is TRBJ1-4, with D uncertain. Germline loops: CDR1 SGHRS, CDR2 YFSETQ. Trimming removed 0 bases at V and 8 bases at J, with 14 bases between. The CDR3 spans 15 residues. CDR3 DNA sequence: TGCGCCAGCAGCTTGGCCCTCGGGTCTGGGGAAAAACTGTTTTTT. Protein: CASSLALGSGEKLFF.

V and J are TRBV9 and TRBJ2-1; TRBD2 aligns across 11 bases. Germline V lookup: CDR1 SGDLS, CDR2 YYNGEE. The V segment lost 1 base and the J segment 6 bases; nucleotides outside the gene matches: 6. This CDR3 has 16 amino acids. The CDR3 bases are TGTGCCAGCAGCGTACCCTCTAGCGGGGGGACCAATGAGCAGTTCTTC. Its translation is CASSVPSSGGTNEQFF.

The V and J genes are TRBV7-2 and TRBJ1-2, with D unresolved. Germline V gene data show CDR1 as SGHTA and CDR2 as FQGNSA. Trimming removed 5 bases from V and 8 bases from J, with 21 bases in between. The CDR3 extends over 15 amino acids. The CDR3 bases are TGTGCCAGCAGCGGAGGTGGGCAGTACTCACGCGGCTACACCTTC. Translation: CASSGGGQYSRGYTF. Full variable domain (rest looked up from reference TRBV7-2 and TRBJ1-2): GAGVSQSPSNKVTEKGKDVELRCDPISGHTALYWYRQSLGQGLEFLIYFQGNSAPDKSGLPSDRFSAERTGGSVSTLTIQRTQQEDSAVYLCASSGGGQYSRGYTFGSGTRLTVV.

This clone is a singleton in its sample. The V and J genes are TRBV15 and TRBJ2-7; 7 bases align to TRBD2. Germline V CDR1 and CDR2: LNHNV, YYDKDF (reference sequence). The CDR3 contains 15 residues. V lost 0 bases to trimming and J lost 3 bases; unmatched junction nucleotides: 5. For the CDR3, the DNA is TGTGCCACCAGCAGAGATACGGGACTACTCTACGAGCAGTACTTC. It is translated as CATSRDTGLLYEQYF.

This chain joins TRBV27 and TRBJ2-5; 9 bases fit TRBD2. Germline trimming cut 4 bases from V and 5 bases from J; bases unmatched to any gene: 8. The length of the CDR3 is 15 residues. Germline-derived CDR1 and CDR2 are MNHEY and SMNVEV (reference sequence). CDR3 region: CASSSLASGMETQYF. In nucleotides, the CDR3 is TGTGCCAGCAGTTCCCTCGCTAGCGGGATGGAGACCCAGTACTTC.

The chain joins TRBV7-9 to TRBJ2-1, with 10 bases matching TRBD1. The germline CDR1 and CDR2 sequences are SEHNR and FQNEAQ (reference sequence). Trimming cost V 5 bases and J 5 bases; bases outside gene matches: 3. CDR3 size: 14 residues. CDR3 amino acids: CASSPGTGDNEQFF. The CDR3, as DNA: TGTGCCAGCAGCCCCGGGACAGGGGACAATGAGCAGTTCTTC.

This clone occurred once. The chain carries TRBV9 and TRBJ2-1; D is perhaps TRBD2 (5 bases). The CDR3 is 15 residues long. Looked up from germline, CDR1 is SGDLS and CDR2 is YYNGEE. V was trimmed by 0 bases and J by 0 bases, leaving 7 bases between them. The CDR3 loop reads CASSVDSGSYNEQFF. The CDR3 DNA reads as TGTGCCAGCAGCGTAGACAGCGGCTCCTACAATGAGCAGTTCTTC.

The rearrangement links TRBV19 to TRBJ1-5, with D tentatively TRBD1 (6 bases). CDR1 is LNHDA, CDR2 SQIVND, per germline (reference sequence). This CDR3 contains 17 residues. Trimming pared 3 bases from V and 6 bases from J, leaving 21 bases between. This CDR3 is CASSIARSGDIGQPQHF. In nucleotides, the CDR3 is TGTGCCAGTAGTATCGCCCGCTCCGGGGACATTGGTCAGCCCCAGCATTTT.

V and J are TRBV2 and TRBJ2-7, with TRBD2 matching 10 bases. The V gene's germline CDR1 is SNHLY and CDR2 FYNNEI. The ends lost 5 bases at V and 4 bases at J; junction bases unmatched: 8. The CDR3 length is 15 residues. The CDR3 sequence is CASSTQGSGRYEQYF. The CDR3 coding sequence is TGTGCCAGCAGTACGCAGGGTAGCGGGAGGTACGAGCAGTACTTC.

The chain employs TRBV6-1 and TRBJ1-4; TRBD1 matches 7 bases. Germline CDR1 is MNHNS and CDR2 is SASEGT. Trimming at V came to 7 bases and at J to 4 bases, leaving 6 bases not matched to a gene. The CDR3 runs 14 residues. In DNA form, the CDR3 reads TGTGCCAGCATAAGGGGACAGCTTAATGAAAAACTGTTTTTT. Its translation is CASIRGQLNEKLFF.

This rearrangement joins TRBV2 to TRBJ2-1, with D unclear. The ends were cut back, 6 bases at V and 6 bases at J, with 6 bases in the middle. The CDR3 runs 11 residues. Germline V gene data show CDR1 as SNHLY and CDR2 as FYNNEI. The CDR3: CASSLFNEQFF. The CDR3 region has the DNA TGTGCCAGCAGCCTCTTCAATGAGCAGTTCTTC.

The genes are TRBV10-3 and TRBJ1-2, with D possibly TRBD1 on 5 matching bases. There are 17 residues in the CDR3. Trimming shortened V by 2 bases and J by 3 bases, and 19 bases separated the two germline ends. Germline CDR1 reads ENHRY; CDR2 reads SYGVKD. CDR3 residues: CAISEAPSRGIDYGYTF. The CDR3 DNA sequence: TGTGCCATCAGTGAGGCTCCAAGTAGGGGTATCGACTATGGCTACACCTTC.

V gene TRBV4-1 combines with J gene TRBJ1-1; D possibly corresponds to TRBD1 (6 bases). V gave up 3 bases and J gave up 4 bases, with 18 bases separating them. Germline V CDR1 and CDR2: MGHRA, YSYEKL. The CDR3 sequence is 16 residues long. CDR3 sequence (DNA): TGCGCCAGCAGCCAGGACTGGTGGGCAGGGGTCACTGAAGCTTTCTTT. Translated: CASSQDWWAGVTEAFF.

The rearrangement joins TRBV4-1 to TRBJ2-5, with D perhaps matching TRBD2 (6 bases). V was cut by 0 bases and J by 5 bases, with 10 bases left in between. Per germline, CDR1 MGHRA and CDR2 YSYEKL. This CDR3 region has 14 residues. CDR3 sequence reads: CASSQEGGSETQYF. The CDR3 DNA reads as TGCGCCAGCAGCCAAGAGGGGGGATCGGAGACCCAGTACTTC.

This chain connects TRBV4-1 to TRBJ2-3; no clear D gene. The germline V gene encodes CDR1 MGHRA and CDR2 YSYEKL. The CDR3 spans 15 residues. Trimming removed 1 base from V and 4 bases from J, with 12 bases in between. CDR3 residues: CASSQGPLQADTQYF. The CDR3 DNA follows: TGCGCCAGCAGCCAAGGCCCACTCCAGGCAGATACGCAGTATTTT.

The chain uses TRBV10-1 and TRBJ1-5, with D possibly TRBD1 on 5 matching bases. Germline V gene lookup returns CDR1 WNHNN and CDR2 SYGVQD (reference sequence). Trimming removed 8 bases from V and 7 bases from J, with 15 bases in between. The CDR3 is 13 amino acids. In DNA form, the CDR3 reads TGCGCCAGCGGGGGGGGTTCTGAACAGCCCCAGCATTTT. Translation gives CASGGGSEQPQHF.

This chain links TRBV6-1 with TRBJ2-1; a weak D match, TRBD2 (5 bases). Germline loops: CDR1 MNHNS, CDR2 SASEGT. Trimming removed 8 bases at V and 4 bases at J, with 15 bases between. This CDR3 has 14 residues. The CDR3 DNA reads TGTGCCAGCGCGACTGGATCGGGGTACAATGAGCAGTTCTTC. This codes for CASATGSGYNEQFF.

CDR3 region: CASSSLYGRANEQYF. CDR3 nucleotides: TGTGCCAGCAGCTCTCTTTACGGGCGGGCCAACGAGCAGTACTTC. The chain links TRBV5-4 to TRBJ2-7; D is possibly TRBD2 (5 bases). Trimming pared 3 bases from V and 5 bases from J, leaving 18 bases between. The CDR3 consists of 15 residues. Germline CDR1 is SGHNT and CDR2 is YYREEE (reference sequence).

This sequence joins TRBV9 and TRBJ2-3; D is possibly TRBD2 (7 bases). In germline, CDR1 is SGDLS, CDR2 YYNGEE. The CDR3 loop spans 15 amino acids. V gave up 0 bases and J gave up 3 bases, with 11 bases separating them. The CDR3 bases are TGTGCCAGCAGCGTAGACGGGGGGCGGACAGATACGCAGTATTTT. As protein: CASSVDGGRTDTQYF. Full variable domain (rest looked up from reference TRBV9 and TRBJ2-3): DSGVTQTPKHLITATGQRVTLRCSPRSGDLSVYWYQQSLDQGLQFLIQYYNGEERAKGNILERFSAQQFPDLHSELNLSSLELGDSALYFCASSVDGGRTDTQYFGPGTRLTVL.

CDR3 DNA: TGCGCCAGCAGCTTGGACGAGGGGAGGGAGACCCAGTACTTC. Translation: CASSLDEGRETQYF. The V and J genes are TRBV5-1 and TRBJ2-5; D is possibly TRBD2 (6 bases). V lost 0 bases, J lost 5 bases, and 11 bases lay in between. The germline V gene has CDR1 SGHRS and CDR2 YFSETQ. The CDR3 is 14 amino acids.

J is TRBJ2-1 and V is TRBV2; 12 bases agree with TRBD2. Germline lookup yields CDR1 SNHLY and CDR2 FYNNEI. The CDR3 loop spans 15 amino acids. V gave up 6 bases and J gave up 8 bases; unmatched junction bases: 8. The CDR3 DNA reads as TGTGCCAGCAGCTCAACTAGCGGGAGGAGAGATGAGCAGTTCTTC. It yields the protein CASSSTSGRRDEQFF.

The rearrangement joins TRBV5-4 to TRBJ2-5, with TRBD1 as a possible D gene (6 bases). Trimming took 1 base from V and 5 from J, leaving 9 bases between them. CDR3 length: 13 residues. From germline, CDR1 is SGHNT and CDR2 YYREEE (reference sequence). This chain's CDR3 is CASSLTGSETQYF. In nucleotides, the CDR3 is TGTGCCAGCAGCTTGACAGGGTCTGAGACCCAGTACTTC.